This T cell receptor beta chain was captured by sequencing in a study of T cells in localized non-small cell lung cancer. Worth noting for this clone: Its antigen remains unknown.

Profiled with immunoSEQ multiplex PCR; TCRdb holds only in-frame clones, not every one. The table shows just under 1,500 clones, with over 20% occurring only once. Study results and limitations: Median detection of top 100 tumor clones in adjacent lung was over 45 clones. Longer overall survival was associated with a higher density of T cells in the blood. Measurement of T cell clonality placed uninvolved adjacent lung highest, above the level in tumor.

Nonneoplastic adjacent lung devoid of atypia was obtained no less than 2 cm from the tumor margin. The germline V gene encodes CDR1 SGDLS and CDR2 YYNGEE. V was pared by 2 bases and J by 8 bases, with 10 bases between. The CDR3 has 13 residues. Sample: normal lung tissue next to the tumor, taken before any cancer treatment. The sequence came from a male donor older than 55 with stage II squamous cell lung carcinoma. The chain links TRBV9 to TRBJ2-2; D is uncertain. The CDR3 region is CASSVSGPGELFF. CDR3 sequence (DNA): TGTGCCAGCAGCGTCTCAGGTCCAGGGGAGCTGTTTTTT.